Following are 25 T cell receptor beta chains from one sample sequenced in a study of cytomegalovirus exposure and HLA in healthy donors. The PCR made use of 60 Vbeta and 13 Jbeta primers. The assay was immunoSEQ multiplex PCR, and TCRdb's table has in-frame clones only and misses some. This table has more than 100,000 clones, approximately 80% appearing once. Source material: PBMCs. These receptors all stem from a female donor in good health and CMV-seropositive.

This chain connects TRBV7-2 to TRBJ2-7; no clear D. The CDR3 length is 12 residues. V was pared by 1 base and J by 7 bases, with 8 bases between. Germline V gives CDR1 SGHTA, CDR2 FQGNSA. CDR3: CASSLGPGEQYF. CDR3 DNA: TGTGCCAGCAGCTTAGGGCCAGGTGAGCAGTACTTC.

This clone was observed a single time. V usage is TRBV4-1 and J usage is TRBJ1-2; the match to TRBD1 covers 12 bases. Unmatched junction bases numbered 10, after V lost 8 bases and J lost 0 bases. CDR3 length: 17 residues. Germline V CDR1 and CDR2: MGHRA, YSYEKL. The CDR3 sequence: CASRRGTGGESNYGYTF. The CDR3 DNA reads as TGCGCCAGCCGACGAGGGACAGGGGGCGAATCTAACTATGGCTACACCTTC.

The chain uses TRBV5-4 and TRBJ2-7; 10 bases map to TRBD1. Germline CDR1 SGHNT, CDR2 YYREEE (reference sequence). The CDR3 length is 15 residues. The ends lost 4 bases at V and 4 bases at J; junction bases unmatched: 8. The CDR3: CASSPDRGRFYEQYF. The CDR3 DNA reads as TGTGCCAGCAGCCCCGACAGGGGGCGTTTTTACGAGCAGTACTTC.

This clone was recorded a few times. The rearrangement uses TRBV23-1 and TRBJ1-5, with TRBD1 matching over 11 bases. TRBV23-1 is classed as an ORF, of uncertain function. V shed 4 bases and J 3 bases; nucleotides not matched to a gene: 17. This CDR3 is built from 20 residues. CDR3 coding DNA: TGCGCCAGCAGTCCACCCTTAGGACAGGGGGCAAGGAAGGCCAATCAGCCCCAGCATTTT. Its translation: CASSPPLGQGARKANQPQHF.

J is TRBJ1-6 and V is TRBV27; the D is unclear. Deletions cut 5 bases from V and 10 bases from J, with 12 bases between. The CDR3 has 13 residues. Germline V gene data show CDR1 as MNHEY and CDR2 as SMNVEV (reference sequence). CDR3 in DNA: TGTGCCAGCAGTCCCCGAGGGCCATCACCCCTCCACTTT. Protein: CASSPRGPSPLHF.

This chain connects TRBV7-2 to TRBJ1-6; unclear D gene. Trimming shortened V by 1 base and J by 10 bases, and 11 bases separated the two germline ends. This CDR3 has 14 residues. The germline gives CDR1 SGHTA, CDR2 FQGNSA. CDR3 sequence (DNA): TGTGCCAGCAGCTTAGGTGGGTCGGGATCACCCCTCCACTTT. It codes for CASSLGGSGSPLHF.

V gene TRBV7-2 combines with J gene TRBJ1-4; TRBD1 might be the D (5 bases). The germline CDR1 and CDR2 sequences are SGHTA and FQGNSA. V lost 0 bases and J lost 5, with 10 bases in between. The CDR3 is made up of 15 amino acids. CDR3 bases: TGTGCCAGCAGCTTAGCGGGGGGACCCAATGAAAAACTGTTTTTT. Translating it yields CASSLAGGPNEKLFF. Full variable domain (rest looked up from reference TRBV7-2 and TRBJ1-4): GAGVSQSPSNKVTEKGKDVELRCDPISGHTALYWYRQSLGQGLEFLIYFQGNSAPDKSGLPSDRFSAERTGGSVSTLTIQRTQQEDSAVYLCASSLAGGPNEKLFFGSGTQLSVL.

The chain carries TRBV18 and TRBJ2-4; 7 bases fit TRBD1. CDR1 is KGHSH and CDR2 is LQKENI in the germline V gene. V was clipped by 1 base and J by 0 bases; unmatched bases: 12. The CDR3 consists of 19 residues. CDR3 in amino acids: CASSPQGDRYPAAKNIQYF. CDR3 nucleotide sequence: TGTGCCAGCTCACCACAAGGGGACAGATATCCAGCAGCCAAAAACATTCAGTACTTC.

CDR3 DNA: TGTGCCAGCAGCTCTCGGACTAGCGGGGGGTCCAATGAGCAGTTCTTC. Protein sequence: CASSSRTSGGSNEQFF. The V call is TRBV5-4, the J call TRBJ2-1, with 14 bases aligning to TRBD2. Trimming at V came to 3 bases and at J to 6 bases, leaving 5 bases not matched to a gene. This CDR3 is built from 16 residues. Germline CDR1 and CDR2: SGHNT and YYREEE (reference sequence). The entire variable domain, with the rest obtained from reference TRBV5-4 and TRBJ2-1, is as follows: ETGVTQSPTHLIKTRGQQVTLRCSSQSGHNTVSWYQQALGQGPQFIFQYYREEENGRGNFPPRFSGLQFPNYSSELNVNALELDDSALYLCASSSRTSGGSNEQFFGPGTRLTVL.

In its sample, this clone was seen once. The gene calls are TRBV9 and TRBJ1-1; tentative D call: TRBD1 (5 bases). Germline V lookup: CDR1 SGDLS, CDR2 YYNGEE. The CDR3 consists of 15 residues. Trimming removed 0 bases from V and 6 bases from J, with 15 bases in between. The DNA of the CDR3 is TGTGCCAGCAGCGTAGGTGCGGGGGAAGATCCTGAAGCTTTCTTT. Encoded protein: CASSVGAGEDPEAFF.

The chain couples TRBV4-2 to TRBJ2-5; TRBD2 aligns across 8 bases. CDR1 LGHNA and CDR2 YNFKEQ come from the germline V gene. CDR3 length equals 16 residues. Trimming removed 0 bases from V and 11 bases from J; junction bases left unmatched: 14. The CDR3 region has the DNA TGTGCCAGCAGCCAAGAAGGGGCGGGGGGTCGGCTGGAGCAGTACTTC. Translating it yields CASSQEGAGGRLEQYF.

The chain has TRBV27 and TRBJ1-1; D is unclear. Trimming removed 0 bases from V and 4 bases from J, with 18 bases in between. This CDR3 has 17 residues. Germline CDR1 reads MNHEY; CDR2 reads SMNVEV (reference sequence). The CDR3 is CASSLSRLSAGITEAFF. CDR3 nucleotide sequence: TGTGCCAGCAGTTTATCCCGCCTCTCCGCAGGAATCACTGAAGCTTTCTTT.

The V gene is TRBV27, the J gene TRBJ2-1, with 8 bases lining up with TRBD1. The germline V gene has CDR1 MNHEY and CDR2 SMNVEV (reference sequence). The CDR3 length is 14 residues. J was trimmed by 1 base and V by 9 bases; bases with no gene match: 5. CDR3 in amino acids: CASIDRGSYNEQFF. CDR3 DNA: TGTGCCAGTATCGACAGGGGATCCTACAATGAGCAGTTCTTC.

This clone was observed a handful of times. The J gene is TRBJ2-7, the V gene TRBV2; D possibly corresponds to TRBD2 (7 bases). CDR3 length equals 15 residues. Deletions cut 6 bases from V and 1 base from J, with 16 bases between. Germline V CDR1 and CDR2: SNHLY, FYNNEI. CDR3 amino acids: CASRQGGVQSYEQYF. CDR3 nucleotide sequence: TGTGCCAGCAGACAAGGGGGGGTACAATCCTACGAGCAGTACTTC.

V gene TRBV2 combines with J gene TRBJ2-6, with 9 bases lining up with TRBD1. Germline V gene data show CDR1 as SNHLY and CDR2 as FYNNEI. This CDR3 is 17 amino acids long. The J segment lost 1 base and the V segment lost 5 bases, leaving 6 bases of the junction unmatched. The CDR3 nucleotides are TGTGCCAGCAGTAGGGACAGGGCCAGGTCTGGGGCCAACGTCCTGACTTTC. Protein sequence: CASSRDRARSGANVLTF.

The rearrangement uses TRBV6-5 and TRBJ1-4; unclear D gene. V shed 8 bases and J shed 0 bases, with 10 bases lying between them. This CDR3 is built from 14 residues. The germline CDR1 and CDR2 sequences are MNHEY and SVGAGI. The CDR3 loop is CASSPVATNEKLFF. In DNA form, the CDR3 reads TGTGCCAGCTCCCCGGTTGCAACTAATGAAAAACTGTTTTTT.

V and J are TRBV5-6 and TRBJ1-2; D not resolved. V was trimmed by 7 bases and J by 4 bases, leaving 8 bases between them. The CDR3 sequence is 11 residues long. Germline CDR1 and CDR2: SGHDT and YYEEEE. The CDR3, as DNA: TGTGCCAGCGAGGGCCCCTATGGCTACACCTTC. This gives the protein CASEGPYGYTF.

This chain joins TRBV15 and TRBJ2-3; 11 bases match TRBD2. Germline V lookup: CDR1 LNHNV, CDR2 YYDKDF (reference sequence). V shed 4 bases and J 5 bases; nucleotides not matched to a gene: 2. This CDR3 spans 14 amino acids. The CDR3 nucleotides read TGTGCCACCAGCATTAGCGGGGGGGAAGATACGCAGTATTTT. Amino acid sequence: CATSISGGEDTQYF.

The chain has TRBV7-8 and TRBJ1-1; 8 bases align to TRBD1. Germline-derived CDR1 and CDR2 are SGHVS and FQNEAQ. J lost 4 bases, V lost 3 bases, and 7 bases had no gene match. The CDR3 is made up of 15 amino acids. This chain's CDR3 is CASSFGRGLVTEAFF. In DNA form, the CDR3 reads TGTGCCAGCAGCTTCGGCAGGGGGCTGGTCACTGAAGCTTTCTTT.

The V and J genes are TRBV4-3 and TRBJ1-2, with 10 positions matching TRBD1. CDR3 length equals 16 residues. The J segment lost 4 bases and the V segment lost 5 bases, leaving 10 bases of the junction unmatched. Per the germline V gene, CDR1 is LGHNA and CDR2 is YSLEER. CDR3 DNA sequence: TGCGCCAGCAGCTACAGTGGGACAGGGGAGGCCTATGGCTACACCTTC. It translates to CASSYSGTGEAYGYTF.

The CDR3 loop reads CASNGQGPLGDTQYF. CDR3 coding DNA: TGTGCCAGCAATGGACAGGGCCCCTTAGGGGATACGCAGTATTTT. V and J are TRBV2 and TRBJ2-3; 8 bases match TRBD1. Germline V gives CDR1 SNHLY, CDR2 FYNNEI. The CDR3 extends over 15 amino acids. The V gene end was trimmed by 7 bases and the J gene end by 6 bases; junction bases not matched to a gene: 12.

The chain links TRBV6-1 to TRBJ1-5; D call uncertain. V dropped 7 bases and J dropped 7 bases, with 17 bases sitting between them. Germline CDR1 MNHNS, CDR2 SASEGT. The CDR3 has 14 residues. Here the CDR3 DNA reads TGTGCCAGCAATGGGCCCCAGATCTCGCAGCCCCAGCATTTT. Its protein is CASNGPQISQPQHF.

The CDR3 region is CASSYSDRATYEQYF. The CDR3 DNA sequence: TGTGCCAGCAGTTACTCCGACAGGGCCACCTACGAGCAGTACTTC. The chain uses TRBV6-6 and TRBJ2-7, with TRBD1 matching over 7 bases. Looked up from germline, CDR1 is MNHNY and CDR2 is SVGAGI (reference sequence). The CDR3 contains 15 residues. V shed 0 bases, J shed 2 bases, and the junction held 4 bases outside the gene matches.

The chain uses TRBV19 and TRBJ1-5, with D possibly TRBD1 on 5 matching bases. Per germline, CDR1 LNHDA and CDR2 SQIVND (reference sequence). Trimming cost V 7 bases and J 4 bases, with 20 bases left between them. The CDR3 is 16 residues long. Written as DNA, the CDR3 is TGTGCCAGTAAACCCAGGGAAGGGGCATTTAATCAGCCCCAGCATTTT. Its translation: CASKPREGAFNQPQHF.

V usage is TRBV7-2 and J usage is TRBJ2-7; 9 bases match TRBD2. Germline V lookup: CDR1 SGHTA, CDR2 FQGNSA. The CDR3 runs to 15 residues. The trim removed 5 bases at V and 1 base at J, leaving 6 bases unmatched. CDR3: CASSPQAGGSYEQYF. CDR3 in DNA: TGTGCCAGCAGCCCCCAGGCGGGGGGGTCCTACGAGCAGTACTTC.